One and the same sample provided the 31 T cell receptor beta chains below, sequenced in a study of CD8+CD57+ T cells in acquired aplastic anemia (dated by TCRdb to 2017 to 2018). TCRdb names Illumina HiSeq 2000 as the instrument used. Profiling of TCR beta VDJ combinations and CDR3 sequences used genomic DNA as the template. The public reads were reanalyzed by TCRdb: fastp trimming at Q25, MiXCR alignment, in-frame beta chains only. Entries are consolidated by CDR3 protein sequence, retaining the most common genes and DNA. The sample records 180,000 or so distinct CDR3 sequences, less than 60% of which are singletons. Roughly 1.1% of the sample rests with the top ten. Expansion of CD8+CD57+ cells had been shown by flow cytometry in the patients chosen for sequencing. Sequencing was carried out using sorted CD4+, CD8+, or CD8+CD57+ T cells (not recorded which) from PBMCs. The source of these receptors is a human donor with aplastic anemia.

The rearrangement joins TRBV6-5 to TRBJ2-6; the D is unclear. V shed 6 bases and J shed 2 bases, with 11 bases lying between them. The germline V gene encodes CDR1 MNHEY and CDR2 SVGAGI. This CDR3 has 15 residues. The CDR3 bases are TGTGCCAGCAGCTCTACCTTAGCTGGGGCCAACGTCCTGACTTTC. Translated: CASSSTLAGANVLTF.

The chain combines TRBV19 with TRBJ1-1; D is unresolved. The V end lost 9 bases, the J end lost 7 bases, and 15 bases lay between the germline ends. Germline CDR1 reads LNHDA; CDR2 reads SQIVND (reference sequence). The CDR3 sequence is 12 residues long. The CDR3 coding sequence is TGTGCCAGCATAGTGGGCCCAAGTGAAGCTTTCTTT. Its translation is CASIVGPSEAFF.

This clonotype was counted ten times or more. The rearrangement joins TRBV6-2 or TRBV6-3 to TRBJ2-5, with 11 positions matching TRBD1. Germline V gene sequence: CDR1 MNHEY, CDR2 SVGEGT. V lost 0 bases, J lost 6 bases, and 3 bases stayed unmatched. The CDR3 has 15 amino acids. The CDR3 loop is CASSYSGQGAKTQYF. The CDR3 DNA is TGTGCCAGCAGTTACTCTGGACAGGGGGCAAAGACCCAGTACTTC.

This chain uses TRBV5-4 with TRBJ2-1; possible D gene TRBD2, 5 bases. Germline V lookup: CDR1 SGHNT, CDR2 YYREEE (reference sequence). CDR3 size: 14 residues. V was clipped by 0 bases and J by 7 bases, with 11 bases between them. CDR3 amino acids: CASSLVRVGNEQFF. Here the CDR3 DNA reads TGTGCCAGCAGCTTGGTGCGGGTCGGGAATGAGCAGTTCTTC.

This clonotype was detected ten times or more. This chain connects TRBV9 to TRBJ2-7; no reliable D call. V was pared by 4 bases and J by 7 bases, with 12 bases between. The CDR3 runs 12 residues. Germline V gene lookup returns CDR1 SGDLS and CDR2 YYNGEE. The CDR3 DNA is TGTGCCAGCAGCCCCTCCGGGTGGGAGCAGTACTTC. It yields the protein CASSPSGWEQYF.

This clonotype was counted once. The chain links TRBV11-1 to TRBJ2-5, with D maybe TRBD1 (6 bases). Looked up from germline, CDR1 is SGHAT and CDR2 is FQDESV (reference sequence). CDR3 length equals 15 residues. The germline V and J ends were trimmed by 2 bases and 3 bases, with 13 bases remaining between them. The CDR3 here is CASSLTGSLKETQYF. The CDR3 bases are TGTGCCAGCAGCTTAACAGGGAGCCTTAAAGAGACCCAGTACTTC.

As for this clonotype: A read error may explain this, as a much larger clone is one base away. The V gene is TRBV7-2, the J gene TRBJ1-6, with TRBD1 as a possible D gene (6 bases). Per the germline V gene, CDR1 is SGHTA and CDR2 is FQGNSA. The CDR3 sequence is 16 residues long. DNA for the CDR3: TGTGCCAGCAGCTTAGCGGGGGCTACCTATAGTTCACCCCTCCACTTT. Amino acids: CASSLAGATYSSPLHF.

The sample holds many counts of this clonotype. This rearrangement joins TRBV20-1 to TRBJ2-4; D perhaps matches TRBD1 (6 bases). V dropped 6 bases and J dropped 0 bases, with 18 bases sitting between them. The CDR3 consists of 16 residues. Germline CDR1 DFQATT, CDR2 SNEGSKA (reference sequence). CDR3 residues: CSALNRAEIAKNIQYF. CDR3 nucleotide sequence: TGCAGTGCGCTCAACAGGGCGGAGATAGCCAAAAACATTCAGTACTTC.

This chain links TRBV2 with TRBJ2-7, with D possibly being TRBD1 or TRBD2 (5 bases each). Germline loops: CDR1 SNHLY, CDR2 FYNNEI. Between the trimmed V and J ends, which lost 5 bases and 6 bases, there was a span of 11 bases. The CDR3 spans 12 residues. CDR3 residues: CASSLLGREQYF. The CDR3 nucleotides read TGTGCCAGCAGTCTACTGGGACGCGAGCAGTACTTC.

The chain uses TRBV2 and TRBJ2-5, with D possibly TRBD2 on 6 matching bases. V was shortened by 4 bases and J by 5 bases, with 8 bases between the two germline ends. Germline CDR1 SNHLY, CDR2 FYNNEI. The CDR3 consists of 12 residues. The CDR3 sequence is CASSGDSETQYF. CDR3 in DNA: TGTGCCAGCAGTGGGGACTCGGAGACCCAGTACTTC. Full variable domain (outside the CDR3, taken from reference TRBV2 and TRBJ2-5): EPEVTQTPSHQVTQMGQEVILRCVPISNHLYFYWYRQILGQKVEFLVSFYNNEISEKSEIFDDQFSVERPDGSNFTLKIRSTKLEDSAMYFCASSGDSETQYFGPGTRLLVL.

The chain joins TRBV19 to TRBJ2-1; the match to TRBD2 covers 13 bases. V dropped 7 bases and J dropped 6; count of bases not matched to a gene: 9. The V gene's germline CDR1 is LNHDA and CDR2 SQIVND (reference sequence). CDR3 length equals 16 residues. The DNA for the CDR3 is TGTGCCAGTACCCCACTCACTAGCGGGAGGGTCAATGAGCAGTTCTTC. It is translated as CASTPLTSGRVNEQFF.

The V and J genes are TRBV4-1 and TRBJ1-6; D not certain. Trimming stripped 0 bases from V and 10 bases from J, with 10 bases between. The CDR3 spans 14 residues. Germline V lookup: CDR1 MGHRA, CDR2 YSYEKL. CDR3 nucleotides: TGCGCCAGCAGCCAAGATCGGGGTTGGTCACCCCTCCACTTT. It yields the protein CASSQDRGWSPLHF.

This clonotype was recorded many times. The chain uses TRBV20-1 and TRBJ1-2; D gene unclear. CDR3 length equals 13 residues. V lost 3 bases to trimming and J lost 3 bases, with 11 bases between them. Germline assignment: CDR1 DFQATT and CDR2 SNEGSKA (reference sequence). The CDR3 region has the DNA TGCAGTGCTAGTAGGGCCGGAGACTATGGCTACACCTTC. It encodes CSASRAGDYGYTF.

The genes are TRBV19 and TRBJ1-4, with D tentatively TRBD1 (5 bases). This CDR3 contains 14 residues. V was cut by 5 bases and J by 3 bases, with 10 bases left in between. CDR1 is LNHDA and CDR2 is SQIVND in the germline V gene (reference sequence). The CDR3 bases are TGTGCCAGTAGTCCGGGGCCACCTAATGAAAAACTGTTTTTT. Protein: CASSPGPPNEKLFF.

CDR3: CAISAGLAGGWNEQYF. The DNA for the CDR3 is TGTGCCATCAGCGCCGGACTAGCGGGGGGGTGGAACGAGCAGTACTTC. The J gene is TRBJ2-7, the V gene TRBV10-3, with TRBD2 matching 15 bases. Germline V gene data show CDR1 as ENHRY and CDR2 as SYGVKD. This CDR3 comprises 16 residues. With 6 bases clipped from V and 5 bases from J, the junction kept 8 bases outside the gene matches.

CDR3 in amino acids: CATSDEASGTNEQFF. In DNA, the CDR3 is TGTGCCACCAGTGACGAGGCTAGCGGGACGAATGAGCAGTTCTTC. The gene calls are TRBV24-1 and TRBJ2-1; TRBD2 agrees at 9 bases. This CDR3 contains 15 residues. Trimming cost V 4 bases and J 7 bases; bases outside gene matches: 7. Germline V gene sequence: CDR1 KGHDR, CDR2 SFDVKD.

This sequence joins TRBV5-1 and TRBJ2-7, with 8 bases identical to TRBD1. Trimming at V came to 4 bases and at J to 3 bases, leaving 6 bases not matched to a gene. Germline V gene lookup returns CDR1 SGHRS and CDR2 YFSETQ. The CDR3 is 14 amino acids. The CDR3 protein is CASSERQGNYEQYF. CDR3 bases: TGCGCCAGCAGCGAGAGACAGGGGAACTACGAGCAGTACTTC.

The chain recombines TRBV20-1 with TRBJ2-7; D is uncertain. The CDR3 extends over 9 amino acids. Per the germline V gene, CDR1 is DFQATT and CDR2 is SNEGSKA (reference sequence). V lost 5 bases to trimming and J lost 5 bases, with 4 bases between them. CDR3 coding DNA: TGCAGTGCTCATAACGAGCAGTACTTC. Amino acids: CSAHNEQYF.

This clonotype was counted ten times or more. V gene TRBV5-5 combines with J gene TRBJ1-6; D gene unclear. The CDR3 extends over 15 amino acids. Trimming shortened V by 3 bases and J by 7 bases, and 14 bases separated the two germline ends. Germline CDR1 is SGHKS and CDR2 is YYEKEE (reference sequence). CDR3 nucleotide sequence: TGTGCCAGCAGCTCGGGGTTATCGGGAAATTCACCCCTCCACTTT. Protein sequence: CASSSGLSGNSPLHF.

V gene TRBV19 combines with J gene TRBJ1-5, with no clear D. The CDR3 has 11 residues. Germline-derived CDR1 and CDR2 are LNHDA and SQIVND (reference sequence). V lost 5 bases and J 7 bases, leaving 6 bases between the germline ends. CDR3 sequence: CASSAGQPQHF. The CDR3 region has the DNA TGTGCCAGTAGTGCCGGACAGCCCCAGCATTTT.

J is TRBJ2-3 and V is TRBV29-1; D not certain. CDR3 length equals 15 residues. Germline CDR1 reads SQVTM; CDR2 reads ANQGSEA. V gave up 5 bases and J gave up 0 bases, with 15 bases separating them. DNA of the CDR3: TGCAGCGTTTCGACCAAAGGTCTAAGCACAGATACGCAGTATTTT. It codes for CSVSTKGLSTDTQYF.

This sequence joins TRBV6-5 and TRBJ1-2; D possibly corresponds to TRBD1 (6 bases). The germline V gene has CDR1 MNHEY and CDR2 SVGAGI. The CDR3 loop spans 15 amino acids. Trimming removed 4 bases at V and 0 bases at J, with 12 bases between. CDR3 DNA: TGTGCCAGCAGTTTGACAGGAGGATCTAACTATGGCTACACCTTC. Protein product: CASSLTGGSNYGYTF.

The chain combines TRBV19 with TRBJ1-6; TRBD1 matches 8 bases. Per germline, CDR1 LNHDA and CDR2 SQIVND (reference sequence). The CDR3 covers 15 residues. Trimming took 4 bases from V and 9 from J; bases not matched to a gene: 8. DNA of the CDR3: TGTGCCAGTAGTACCCTTGGACAGGGTTTTTCACCCCTCCACTTT. It encodes CASSTLGQGFSPLHF.

To note about this clonotype: The junction shows a germline mismatch at one end, possibly a read error. The V and J genes are TRBV29-1 and TRBJ1-2; 10 nucleotides agree with TRBD1. The CDR3 loop spans 10 amino acids. CDR1 and CDR2 (germline): SQVTM, ANQGSEA. This chain's CDR3 is CSVGDRGYAF. The DNA of the CDR3 is TGCAGCGTTGGGGACAGGGGCTACGCCTTC.

This chain uses TRBV7-8 with TRBJ1-1, with D possibly being TRBD1 (5 bases). This CDR3 contains 12 residues. V was shortened by 5 bases and J by 8 bases, with 12 bases between the two germline ends. Germline V gives CDR1 SGHVS, CDR2 FQNEAQ. The CDR3 region is CASSPWGQEAFF. CDR3 coding DNA: TGTGCCAGCAGCCCCTGGGGCCAGGAAGCTTTCTTT.

The chain employs TRBV9 and TRBJ1-1; 7 positions match TRBD1. Trimming cost V 7 bases and J 9 bases; bases outside gene matches: 6. Germline V gives CDR1 SGDLS, CDR2 YYNGEE. The CDR3 is 11 residues long. The CDR3 bases are TGTGCCAGCGGGAAGGGACAGAAAGCTTTCTTT. It specifies CASGKGQKAFF.

Turning to this clonotype: A clone one base away is much larger, so this may be a read error. The V call is TRBV5-1, the J call TRBJ2-2; a possible D gene is TRBD1 (6 bases). Germline V gene data show CDR1 as SGHRS and CDR2 as YFSETQ. This CDR3 is 13 amino acids long. CDR3 nucleotides: TGCGCCGGCAGCCCGAGGGACAACAGGGAGCTGTTTTTT. Translating gives CAGSPRDNRELFF.

This clonotype was counted ten times or more. The chain recombines TRBV28 with TRBJ2-7, with 8 bases that match TRBD2. CDR1 MDHEN and CDR2 SYDVKM come from the germline V gene. This CDR3 comprises 13 residues. Trimming took 5 bases from V and 7 from J; bases not matched to a gene: 7. CDR3 sequence (DNA): TGTGCCAGCAGTGTGAGCGGGGGCGGGGAGCAGTACTTC. Its translation: CASSVSGGGEQYF.

This clonotype was recorded many times. This chain joins TRBV12-3 or TRBV12-4 and TRBJ2-7, with 7 bases that match TRBD1. V lost 2 bases, J lost 4 bases, and 5 bases stayed unmatched. CDR3 length: 14 amino acids. This CDR3 reads CASSLRQGRYEQYF. The CDR3 DNA sequence: TGTGCCAGCAGTTTAAGACAGGGACGTTACGAGCAGTACTTC.

The sample holds many counts of this clonotype. The chain couples TRBV9 to TRBJ2-3; 11 bases align to TRBD2. Germline V gene lookup returns CDR1 SGDLS and CDR2 YYNGEE. With 3 bases clipped from V and 1 base from J, the junction kept 1 base outside the gene matches. The CDR3 has 15 residues. The CDR3, as DNA: TGTGCCAGCAGCGCTAGCGGGGGGCGCACAGATACGCAGTATTTT. Its translation is CASSASGGRTDTQYF.

The chain employs TRBV7-9 and TRBJ2-5; no reliable D call. The germline V gene encodes CDR1 SEHNR and CDR2 FQNEAQ (reference sequence). V was trimmed by 3 bases and J by 5 bases, leaving 7 bases between them. This CDR3 is 12 amino acids long. The CDR3 protein is CASSFQSETQYF. DNA for the CDR3: TGTGCCAGCAGCTTCCAGAGTGAGACCCAGTACTTC. Using reference TRBV7-9 and TRBJ2-5 for the parts outside the CDR3, the full variable domain is DTGVSQNPRHKITKRGQNVTFRCDPISEHNRLYWYRQTLGQGPEFLTYFQNEAQLEKSRLLSDRFSAERPKGSFSTLEIQRTEQGDSAMYLCASSFQSETQYFGPGTRLLVL.